The 20 T cell receptor beta chains presented below share a single source sample, sequenced in a study of T cells in Graves' hyperthyroidism and ophthalmopathy. RNA transcripts yielded amplified TCR beta CDR3 regions. During a first-round RT-PCR of the TCR CDR3, the HTBI primer set was used. TCRdb analysed the multiplex PCR reads with MiXCR anew, one entry per CDR3 protein. The sample shows about 350,000 distinct CDR3 sequences, 15% to 20% of them seen only once. Sequenced sample: blood. The receptors shown here come from a woman aged 40-49 years with Graves' ophthalmopathy.

The V gene is TRBV20-1, the J gene TRBJ1-2, with D uncertain. There are 11 residues in the CDR3. V lost 3 bases and J 6 bases, leaving 8 bases between the germline ends. Germline V gene lookup returns CDR1 DFQATT and CDR2 SNEGSKA (reference sequence). This chain's CDR3 is CSASREDGYTF. The CDR3 region has the DNA TGCAGTGCTAGTAGGGAGGATGGCTACACCTTC.

This chain joins TRBV11-2 and TRBJ2-2; possibly TRBD1 for D (6 bases). Germline-derived CDR1 and CDR2 are SGHAT and FQNNGV. V dropped 5 bases and J dropped 0 bases, with 13 bases sitting between them. The CDR3 runs 16 residues. CDR3 region: CASSRQRTANTGELFF. The CDR3, as DNA: TGTGCCAGCAGCAGACAGAGGACAGCGAACACCGGGGAGCTGTTTTTT.

This clonotype was picked up many times. The CDR3 is CASSLFVEDSPLHF. CDR3 nucleotide sequence: TGTGCCAGCAGTTTATTTGTGGAAGACTCACCCCTCCACTTT. V and J are TRBV28 and TRBJ1-6; no firm D call. Looked up from germline, CDR1 is MDHEN and CDR2 is SYDVKM. The CDR3 is 14 amino acids. Trimming removed 1 base at V and 10 bases at J, with 11 bases between.

This clonotype was picked up many times. The V gene is TRBV11-3, the J gene TRBJ2-7; TRBD1 agrees at 7 bases. The CDR3 runs 15 residues. Germline V CDR1 and CDR2: SGHNT, YENEEA. Trimming took 4 bases from V and 2 from J; bases not matched to a gene: 8. This chain's CDR3 is CASSSGQRLTYEQYF. The CDR3 DNA reads as TGTGCCAGCAGCTCGGGACAGCGCCTCACCTACGAGCAGTACTTC.

This chain connects TRBV3-1 to TRBJ2-7, with 9 bases that match TRBD2. The CDR3 runs 15 residues. Trimming removed 1 base from V and 3 bases from J; junction bases left unmatched: 4. Germline values: CDR1 LGHDT, CDR2 YNNKEL (reference sequence). The CDR3: CASSQGVSGGYEQYF. The CDR3 DNA follows: TGTGCCAGCAGCCAAGGGGTTAGCGGGGGCTACGAGCAGTACTTC.

This clonotype was seen many times. The chain uses TRBV11-2 and TRBJ2-2; D uncertain. V lost 2 bases to trimming and J lost 4 bases, with 8 bases between them. Germline CDR1 and CDR2: SGHAT and FQNNGV. This CDR3 spans 14 amino acids. The CDR3 sequence is CASSLIPGTGELFF. As DNA, the CDR3 is TGTGCCAGCAGCTTAATACCGGGCACCGGGGAGCTGTTTTTT.

This clonotype has ten or more counts. The CDR3 sequence: CASSLDNINTEAFF. CDR3 bases: TGTGCCAGCAGTTTGGACAATATCAACACTGAAGCTTTCTTT. The chain carries TRBV2 and TRBJ1-1; D is perhaps TRBD1 (5 bases). The V end was cut by 5 bases, the J end by 2 bases, with 12 bases between. The CDR3 contains 14 residues. Germline-derived CDR1 and CDR2 are SNHLY and FYNNEI.

The chain has TRBV7-3 and TRBJ1-2; D is ambiguous. The CDR3 length is 13 residues. Germline CDR1 and CDR2: SGHTA and FQGTGA. The V and J ends lost 6 bases and 7 bases respectively, with 15 bases between them. CDR3 loop: CASSNSAGFGYTF. CDR3 sequence (DNA): TGTGCCAGCAGTAATTCGGCGGGATTTGGCTACACCTTC. Based on the CDR3 plus reference TRBV7-3 and TRBJ1-2, the full variable domain is GAGVSQTPSNKVTEKGKYVELRCDPISGHTALYWYRQSLGQGPEFLIYFQGTGAADDSGLPNDRFFAVRPEGSVSTLKIQRTERGDSAVYLCASSNSAGFGYTFGSGTRLTVV.

This clonotype was found many times. CDR3: CASRAGTSYYEQYF. CDR3 DNA sequence: TGTGCCAGCAGAGCAGGGACTAGTTACTACGAGCAGTACTTC. The gene calls are TRBV2 and TRBJ2-7; 8 bases match TRBD2. There are 14 residues in the CDR3. The J segment lost 3 bases and the V segment lost 6 bases, leaving 7 bases of the junction unmatched. Germline CDR1 reads SNHLY; CDR2 reads FYNNEI.

This clonotype was seen at least ten times. J is TRBJ1-2 and V is TRBV28; the match to TRBD1 covers 9 bases. Germline V gene data show CDR1 as MDHEN and CDR2 as SYDVKM. After removal of 4 bases from V and 7 bases from J, the junction contained 1 base not matched to a gene. The CDR3 is made up of 12 amino acids. This CDR3 reads CASSSQGAGYTF. The CDR3, as DNA: TGTGCCAGCAGTTCACAGGGGGCTGGCTACACCTTC.

The chain combines TRBV5-1 with TRBJ2-5; D is possibly TRBD2 (6 bases). Germline assignment: CDR1 SGHRS and CDR2 YFSETQ. This CDR3 is built from 15 residues. Deletions cut 6 bases from V and 2 bases from J, with 17 bases between. The CDR3 nucleotides are TGCGCCAGCAAAGTCAGCGGGCGCAAACAAGAGACCCAGTACTTC. As protein: CASKVSGRKQETQYF.

This clonotype was seen ten or more times. The chain has TRBV7-3 and TRBJ2-5; D not resolved. The germline V gene encodes CDR1 SGHTA and CDR2 FQGTGA. Trimming shortened V by 0 bases and J by 0 bases, and 2 bases separated the two germline ends. The CDR3 is made up of 13 amino acids. The CDR3 loop is CASSLTNQETQYF. For the CDR3, the DNA is TGTGCCAGCAGCTTAACCAACCAAGAGACCCAGTACTTC.

This clonotype turned up a few times. The chain joins TRBV11-2 to TRBJ2-7, with TRBD1 identical over 9 bases. The CDR3 has 16 amino acids. CDR1 is SGHAT, CDR2 FQNNGV, per germline. The junction had 8 bases not matched to a gene; V was cut back by 5 bases and J by 0 bases. The DNA of the CDR3 is TGTGCCAGCAGCGGACCAACAGGGGGCCACTCCTACGAGCAGTACTTC. Translating gives CASSGPTGGHSYEQYF.

The table lists this clonotype with many counts. One end of the junction fails to match germline, which may point to a read error. This sequence joins TRBV15 and TRBJ2-2; possible D gene TRBD2, 5 bases. Looked up from germline, CDR1 is LNHNV and CDR2 is YYDKDF (reference sequence). The CDR3 is 14 amino acids. Written as DNA, the CDR3 is TGTGTCACCAGCAGAGATACGGGGAACGGGGAGCTGTTTTTT. Amino acid sequence: CVTSRDTGNGELFF.

The table lists this clonotype with many counts. V usage is TRBV29-1 and J usage is TRBJ2-7, with D perhaps TRBD1 (5 bases). Germline CDR1 reads SQVTM; CDR2 reads ANQGSEA. Trimming shortened V by 4 bases and J by 2 bases, and 15 bases separated the two germline ends. The CDR3 is made up of 14 amino acids. The CDR3 protein is CSVVGSGSTYEQYF. CDR3 in DNA: TGCAGCGTTGTAGGGTCAGGGTCCACCTACGAGCAGTACTTC.

A single count supports this clonotype. The rearrangement joins TRBV15 to TRBJ1-3, with 7 bases lining up with TRBD1. The germline gives CDR1 LNHNV, CDR2 YYDKDF (reference sequence). CDR3 length equals 15 residues. V trimming: 1 base; J trimming: 6 bases; junction bases outside the gene matches: 6. The DNA for the CDR3 is TGTGCCACCAGCAGAGCCGGGACAGAACTAAACACCATATATTTT. Residues: CATSRAGTELNTIYF.

Many counts were recorded for this clonotype. One end of the junction fails to match germline, which may point to a read error. This rearrangement joins TRBV2 to TRBJ2-5; TRBD2 matches at 9 bases. This CDR3 spans 15 amino acids. CDR1 is SNHLY and CDR2 is FYNNEI in the germline V gene. In DNA form, the CDR3 reads TGTGCCAGCAGTGAAGTGACTAGCGGTCAAGGGACCCAGTACTTC. Encoded protein: CASSEVTSGQGTQYF.

This clonotype came up many times. The genes are TRBV30 and TRBJ2-2; 9 positions match TRBD1. Germline CDR1 GTSNPN, CDR2 SVGIG (reference sequence). V lost 3 bases, J lost 2 bases, and 1 base stayed unmatched. The CDR3 consists of 14 residues. The CDR3 region is CAWRQGANTGELFF. The CDR3 nucleotides are TGTGCCTGGAGACAGGGGGCTAACACCGGGGAGCTGTTTTTT.

This clonotype was found a few times. This chain uses TRBV7-9 with TRBJ2-7; TRBD1 matches 8 bases. Trimming removed 4 bases from V and 5 bases from J; junction bases left unmatched: 7. The V gene's germline CDR1 is SEHNR and CDR2 FQNEAQ (reference sequence). The CDR3 covers 14 residues. Written as DNA, the CDR3 is TGTGCCAGCAGCTACGGACAGGGCATTCACGAGCAGTACTTC. Translating it yields CASSYGQGIHEQYF.

This rearrangement joins TRBV9 to TRBJ1-3, with D unresolved. The V gene's germline CDR1 is SGDLS and CDR2 YYNGEE. The CDR3 is 15 amino acids. Trimming left V 2 bases short and J 2 bases short, with 11 bases between. In nucleotides, the CDR3 is TGTGCCAGCAGCGTCTGGGATTCACCTGGAAACACCATATATTTT. Translated, it gives CASSVWDSPGNTIYF.